This T cell receptor (beta chain) was sequenced during a study of blood T cell repertoires in COVID-19. Overall study: Specimens from acute and convalescent COVID-19 originated in the United States, Italy and Spain.

This CDR3 has 13 residues. Germline lookup yields CDR1 LNHDA and CDR2 SQIVND (reference sequence). Source study methods: Amplification from reference gene primers served as the basis for estimated nucleated cell counts. Here immunoSEQ multiplex PCR was the method, and the copy in TCRdb shows in-frame clones only, minus some. V, J and clone size were drawn from that table, and D and trimming were deduced from the DNA. The profile shows 250,000 to 350,000 clones, around 82% of them singletons. Comments on this clone: Its ends do not fully match the called genes, so a read error is possible.

The chain joins TRBV19 to TRBJ1-1; no firm D call. The receptor was isolated from a human donor with COVID-19, enrolled during active disease. The donor label of this sample is uncertain. The sequencing input was peripheral blood. The CDR3 coding sequence is TGTGCCAGTAGTATGTTAGGAAACAGTGAAGCTTTCTTT. As protein: CASSMLGNSEAFF.